A single sample is the source of the 27 T cell receptor beta chains below, sequenced in a study of OX40 agonist ivuxolimab in advanced cancers. This table comes from immunoSEQ multiplex PCR, and its TCRdb copy is limited to in-frame clones, with some not included. The repertoire holds 65,000 to 100,000 clones, 80% to 90% seen once, with 6.6% in the top ten. The sample was CD4+ or CD8+ T cells sorted from blood, taken in a trial of the OX40 agonist ivuxolimab. Source of these receptors: an adult with an advanced solid tumor such as melanoma, head and neck, liver or kidney cancer.

The J gene is TRBJ1-1, the V gene TRBV7-9; D call uncertain. This CDR3 has 12 residues. Trimming stripped 5 bases from V and 6 bases from J, with 10 bases between. Germline CDR1 and CDR2: SEHNR and FQNEAQ (reference sequence). CDR3 DNA sequence: TGTGCCAGCAGCGGTCCCACGGCTGAAGCTTTCTTT. It specifies CASSGPTAEAFF.

The V and J genes are TRBV14 and TRBJ2-7, with D unresolved. The CDR3 consists of 15 residues. Deletions cut 2 bases from V and 0 bases from J, with 11 bases between. The V gene's germline CDR1 is SGHDN and CDR2 FVKESK. The CDR3 DNA sequence: TGTGCCAGCAGCCAACTTGGGCGGAGCTCCTACGAGCAGTACTTC. Protein: CASSQLGRSSYEQYF. Looking up the rest from reference TRBV14 and TRBJ2-7 gives the full variable domain: EAGVTQFPSHSVIEKGQTVTLRCDPISGHDNLYWYRRVMGKEIKFLLHFVKESKQDESGMPNNRFLAERTGGTYSTLKVQPAELEDSGVYFCASSQLGRSSYEQYFGPGTRLTVT.

V and J are TRBV11-3 and TRBJ2-3, with D uncertain. The CDR3 loop spans 12 amino acids. Trimming took off 4 bases at V and 6 bases at J, with 8 bases between the two ends. Germline lookup yields CDR1 SGHNT and CDR2 YENEEA. The CDR3 protein is CASSSYSDTQYF. The DNA for the CDR3 is TGTGCCAGCAGCTCCTACTCGGATACGCAGTATTTT.

V gene TRBV7-9 combines with J gene TRBJ2-5, with a tentative D call TRBD2 (6 bases). CDR3 length equals 14 residues. Looked up from germline, CDR1 is SEHNR and CDR2 is FQNEAQ (reference sequence). The ends were cut back, 5 bases at V and 2 bases at J, with 12 bases in the middle. CDR3 DNA sequence: TGTGCCAGCAGCCGCGGAGGGGAACAAGAGACCCAGTACTTC. This translates into CASSRGGEQETQYF.

This clone was counted a few times. This rearrangement joins TRBV28 to TRBJ1-5, with D hard to call. Germline V gene data show CDR1 as MDHEN and CDR2 as SYDVKM. The CDR3 contains 14 residues. V lost 1 base, J lost 2 bases, and 6 bases lay in between. DNA for the CDR3: TGTGCCAGCAGTTTATCCAGAGGCAATCAGCCCCAGCATTTT. Encoded protein: CASSLSRGNQPQHF.

The V and J genes are TRBV10-2 and TRBJ2-7, with D perhaps given as TRBD1 or TRBD2 (6 bases each). Trimming removed 4 bases at V and 2 bases at J, with 12 bases between. CDR3 length: 14 residues. Germline CDR1 WSHSY, CDR2 SAAADI. The CDR3 nucleotides are TGCGCCAGCAGTGTATCGGGGGCCACCTACGAGCAGTACGTC. It yields the protein CASSVSGATYEQYV.

Note on this clone: Within the sample, other DNA sequences also encode this same CDR3. The gene calls are TRBV7-3 and TRBJ2-2; possible D gene TRBD2, 5 bases. V was cut by 6 bases and J by 6 bases, with 8 bases left in between. Germline assignment: CDR1 SGHTA and CDR2 FQGTGA. The CDR3 contains 12 residues. CDR3 sequence reads: CASRREAGELFF. CDR3 DNA sequence: TGTGCCAGCAGACGGGAAGCCGGGGAGCTGTTTTTT.

V usage is TRBV7-9 and J usage is TRBJ1-5; TRBD1 matches 7 bases. CDR1 and CDR2 (germline): SEHNR, FQNEAQ (reference sequence). The CDR3 is 14 amino acids. Trimming cost V 4 bases and J 1 base; bases outside gene matches: 1. CDR3 bases: TGTGCCAGCAGCTCGACAGGGAGCAATCAGCCCCAGCATTTT. Translation: CASSSTGSNQPQHF.

The CDR3 region has the DNA TGTGCCAGCTCACCAGAGGCCTATGGCTACACCTTC. Amino acid sequence: CASSPEAYGYTF. The rearrangement uses TRBV18 and TRBJ1-2; D is unresolved. Germline values: CDR1 KGHSH, CDR2 LQKENI. Trimming pared 2 bases from V and 4 bases from J, leaving 5 bases between. The CDR3 covers 12 residues.

The chain uses TRBV27 and TRBJ2-1; D is undetermined. V was clipped by 3 bases and J by 4 bases, with 7 bases between them. This CDR3 is 13 amino acids long. CDR1 MNHEY and CDR2 SMNVEV come from the germline V gene (reference sequence). DNA for the CDR3: TGTGCCAGCAGTTTTGACCGTTACAATGAGCAGTTCTTC. As protein: CASSFDRYNEQFF.

DNA for the CDR3: TGTGCCAGCAGTTTAGGAGGGACCCACTCATTCCTACCCCTCCACTTT. It is translated as CASSLGGTHSFLPLHF. The chain joins TRBV28 to TRBJ1-6; the D gene is possibly TRBD1 (5 bases). Trimming pared 2 bases from V and 12 bases from J, leaving 20 bases between. Per germline, CDR1 MDHEN and CDR2 SYDVKM. The CDR3 spans 16 residues.

The chain carries TRBV5-4 and TRBJ2-4; no reliable D call. Germline V gene lookup returns CDR1 SGHNT and CDR2 YYREEE (reference sequence). Deletions cut 3 bases from V and 4 bases from J, with 11 bases between. CDR3 length equals 14 residues. The DNA for the CDR3 is TGTGCCAGCAGCTCGGACGGGTCTAAAAACATTCAGTACTTC. Translating it yields CASSSDGSKNIQYF.

The chain recombines TRBV29-1 with TRBJ2-2, with 8 bases lining up with TRBD1. Germline CDR1 reads SQVTM; CDR2 reads ANQGSEA. The CDR3 sequence is 14 residues long. The trim removed 4 bases at V and 2 bases at J, leaving 3 bases unmatched. The CDR3 region is CSVVGTGNTGELFF. The CDR3 DNA is TGCAGCGTTGTGGGGACAGGTAACACCGGGGAGCTGTTTTTT.

The gene calls are TRBV28 and TRBJ2-7; D gene unclear. V shed 3 bases and J shed 3 bases, with 12 bases lying between them. CDR3 length: 14 amino acids. The germline gives CDR1 MDHEN, CDR2 SYDVKM. Here the CDR3 reads CASSFLRANYEQYF. In DNA form, the CDR3 reads TGTGCCAGCAGTTTCTTGAGAGCCAACTACGAGCAGTACTTC.

This clone was observed a handful of times. The genes are TRBV27 and TRBJ2-1, with D unclear. V dropped 5 bases and J dropped 10 bases, with 18 bases sitting between them. Germline V lookup: CDR1 MNHEY, CDR2 SMNVEV (reference sequence). The CDR3 runs 14 residues. The DNA of the CDR3 is TGTGCCAGCAGTGGATCCTACCCCCTGGGGGAGCAGTTCTTC. The encoded protein is CASSGSYPLGEQFF.

The chain combines TRBV27 with TRBJ2-7; TRBD1 might be the D (6 bases). CDR1 and CDR2 from the germline V gene are MNHEY and SMNVEV (reference sequence). With 0 bases removed from V and 4 bases from J, the gap between germline ends came to 13 bases. There are 15 residues in the CDR3. The chain's CDR3 is CASSLSLQGRYEQYF. The CDR3 DNA sequence: TGTGCCAGCAGTTTATCTCTACAGGGCCGATACGAGCAGTACTTC.

The chain is built from TRBV28 and TRBJ1-4; D might be TRBD1 (5 bases). Germline CDR1 and CDR2: MDHEN and SYDVKM. This CDR3 spans 15 amino acids. The V and J ends lost 5 bases and 4 bases respectively, with 14 bases between them. The CDR3 loop is CASSAAGTGNEKLFF. As DNA, the CDR3 is TGTGCCAGCAGTGCCGCCGGGACGGGTAATGAAAAACTGTTTTTT.

The rearrangement links TRBV29-1 to TRBJ1-1; TRBD1 might be the D (5 bases). Trimming took 4 bases from V and 0 from J, leaving 9 bases between them. CDR1 SQVTM and CDR2 ANQGSEA come from the germline V gene. The CDR3 length is 13 residues. Here the CDR3 DNA reads TGCAGCGTTGTGCGACAGTTGAACACTGAAGCTTTCTTT. Residues: CSVVRQLNTEAFF.

The chain combines TRBV2 with TRBJ2-7; D unclear. V lost 5 bases, J lost 6 bases, and 14 bases lay in between. CDR1 and CDR2 (germline): SNHLY, FYNNEI. This CDR3 comprises 13 residues. The CDR3, as DNA: TGTGCCAGCAGTCAGTATTCAGTAGGCGAGCAGTACTTC. The encoded protein is CASSQYSVGEQYF.

This clone has only one observation. The genes are TRBV5-6 and TRBJ1-1; D may be TRBD1 (6 bases). Trimming left V 2 bases short and J 7 bases short, with 9 bases between. CDR1 is SGHDT and CDR2 is YYEEEE in the germline V gene. The CDR3 covers 12 residues. CDR3 nucleotide sequence: TGTGCCAGCAGCTTCGGACAGAGTGAAGCTTTCTTT. Translation: CASSFGQSEAFF.

The genes are TRBV10-3 and TRBJ2-7; 12 bases fit TRBD1. The CDR3 totals 14 residues. Germline V CDR1 and CDR2: ENHRY, SYGVKD. With 10 bases clipped from V and 3 bases from J, the junction kept 7 bases outside the gene matches. The CDR3 spells CATGTGGADYEQYV. CDR3 DNA: TGTGCCACGGGGACAGGGGGCGCTGACTACGAGCAGTACGTC.

The chain combines TRBV27 with TRBJ2-1, with D possibly being TRBD2 (5 bases). This CDR3 is built from 13 residues. V dropped 5 bases and J dropped 8 bases, with 13 bases sitting between them. CDR1 and CDR2 from the germline V gene are MNHEY and SMNVEV (reference sequence). The CDR3: CASSPNGRDEQFF. CDR3 nucleotides: TGTGCCAGCAGTCCCAATGGGAGAGATGAGCAGTTCTTC.

The chain carries TRBV11-2 and TRBJ1-2; 8 bases align to TRBD1. CDR3 length equals 14 residues. The germline CDR1 and CDR2 sequences are SGHAT and FQNNGV. Trimming cost V 0 bases and J 3 bases; bases outside gene matches: 0. In DNA, the CDR3 is TGTGCCAGCAGCTTAGAACAGGGGGACTATGGCTACACCTTC. It is translated as CASSLEQGDYGYTF.

This clone was detected only a few times. The chain combines TRBV5-4 with TRBJ1-2; 7 positions agree with TRBD1. Germline CDR1 and CDR2: SGHNT and YYREEE (reference sequence). The CDR3 runs to 13 residues. Trimming at V came to 3 bases and at J to 8 bases, leaving 7 bases not matched to a gene. CDR3 nucleotide sequence: TGTGCCAGCAGCTCAGGACAGGCCTGGGGCTACACCTTC. Translating gives CASSSGQAWGYTF.

V is TRBV18 and J is TRBJ2-1; D not resolved. Germline CDR1 KGHSH, CDR2 LQKENI. The V end was cut by 3 bases, the J end by 8 bases, with 17 bases between. This CDR3 has 15 amino acids. The CDR3 is CASSPLWAGQDEQFF. The CDR3 DNA sequence: TGTGCCAGCTCACCTCTATGGGCCGGGCAGGATGAGCAGTTCTTC. Complete variable domain (other parts from reference TRBV18 and TRBJ2-1): NAGVMQNPRHLVRRRGQEARLRCSPMKGHSHVYWYRQLPEEGLKFMVYLQKENIIDESGMPKERFSAEFPKEGPSILRIQQVVRGDSAAYFCASSPLWAGQDEQFFGPGTRLTVL.

The chain combines TRBV6-4 with TRBJ1-6; D is uncertain. Germline values: CDR1 MRHNA, CDR2 SNTAGT. This CDR3 region has 13 residues. Trimming pared 0 bases from V and 6 bases from J, leaving 3 bases between. The CDR3 coding sequence is TGTGCCAGCAGTGACTCCGCTAATTCACCCCTCCACTTT. Translation: CASSDSANSPLHF.

V is TRBV2 and J is TRBJ2-1; D gene uncertain. Germline V CDR1 and CDR2: SNHLY, FYNNEI. The V end was cut by 3 bases, the J end by 6 bases, with 18 bases between. CDR3 size: 16 residues. The DNA of the CDR3 is TGTGCCAGCAGTGAGACTCCCATCGTCCGGCCCAATGAGCAGTTCTTC. It encodes CASSETPIVRPNEQFF.